This T cell receptor (beta chain) came from a study of blood T cell repertoires in COVID-19. As processed by the authors: Nucleated cell number was recorded as an estimate derived from reference gene primer amplification. Sequencing was performed with immunoSEQ multiplex PCR; in TCRdb, only in-frame clones are kept and a portion is missing. D and trimming were read from the DNA, whereas the V and J calls and clone size are those reported in that table. The sample has some 380,000 clones; roughly 80% are singletons. This clone has only a few counts. The CDR3 has 13 residues. Germline CDR1 is KGHSH and CDR2 is LQKENI. Trimming took 3 bases from V and 6 from J, leaving 8 bases between them.

This chain joins TRBV18 and TRBJ1-4, with D tentatively TRBD1 (6 bases). This receptor was obtained from a human donor with acute or convalescent COVID-19. The donor label of this sample is uncertain. The sequencing sample was made of peripheral blood. Here the CDR3 reads CASSPRTDEKLFF. CDR3 DNA: TGTGCCAGCTCACCTCGGACAGATGAAAAACTGTTTTTT.